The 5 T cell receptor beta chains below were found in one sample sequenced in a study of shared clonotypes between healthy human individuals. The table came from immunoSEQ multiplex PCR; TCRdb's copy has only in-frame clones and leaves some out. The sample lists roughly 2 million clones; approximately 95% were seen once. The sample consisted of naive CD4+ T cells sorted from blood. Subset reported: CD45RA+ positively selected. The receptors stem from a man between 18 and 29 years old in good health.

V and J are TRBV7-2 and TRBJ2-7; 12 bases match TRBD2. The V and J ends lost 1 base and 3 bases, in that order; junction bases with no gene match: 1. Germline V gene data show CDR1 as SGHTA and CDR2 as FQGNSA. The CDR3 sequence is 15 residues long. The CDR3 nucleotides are TGTGCCAGCAGCTTAGGACTAGCGGGAGACTACGAGCAGTACTTC. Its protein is CASSLGLAGDYEQYF.

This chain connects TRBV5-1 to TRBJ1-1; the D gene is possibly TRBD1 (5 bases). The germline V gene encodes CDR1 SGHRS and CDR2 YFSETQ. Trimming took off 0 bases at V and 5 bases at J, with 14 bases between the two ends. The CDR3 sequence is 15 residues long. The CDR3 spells CASSLASRGGTEAFF. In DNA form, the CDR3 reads TGCGCCAGCAGCTTGGCCTCTCGGGGGGGTACTGAAGCTTTCTTT.

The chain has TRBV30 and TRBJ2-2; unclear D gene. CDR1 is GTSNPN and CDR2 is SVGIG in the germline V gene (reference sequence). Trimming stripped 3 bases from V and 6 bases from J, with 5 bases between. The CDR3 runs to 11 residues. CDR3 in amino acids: CAWSGSGELFF. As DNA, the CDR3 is TGTGCCTGGAGCGGATCCGGGGAGCTGTTTTTT.

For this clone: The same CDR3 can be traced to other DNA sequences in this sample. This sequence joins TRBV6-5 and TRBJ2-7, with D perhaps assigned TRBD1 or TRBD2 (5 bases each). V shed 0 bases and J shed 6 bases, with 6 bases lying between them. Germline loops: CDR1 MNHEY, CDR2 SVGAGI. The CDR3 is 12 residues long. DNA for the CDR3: TGTGCCAGCAGTTACTCGAGGGGCGAGCAGTACTTC. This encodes CASSYSRGEQYF.

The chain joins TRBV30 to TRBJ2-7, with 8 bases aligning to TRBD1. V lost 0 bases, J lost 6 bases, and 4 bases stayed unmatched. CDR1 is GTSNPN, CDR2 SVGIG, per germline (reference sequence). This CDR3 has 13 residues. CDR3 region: CAWSVQGGGEQYF. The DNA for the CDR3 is TGTGCCTGGAGTGTACAGGGGGGCGGCGAGCAGTACTTC.